The entry below describes one T cell receptor (beta chain). What it binds is unknown. Through a sample-barcoded 5' primer and a J-beta primer mix, a second PCR was run for roughly 7 to 11 cycles. TCRdb re-derived calls from the 5' RACE reads in MiXCR, one entry per CDR3 protein. The profile shows some 850,000 distinct CDR3 sequences, around a quarter of them singletons. These data originate in a study of blood T cells in healthy people across ages. The CDR3 has 14 residues. Germline V lookup: CDR1 SGHRS, CDR2 YFSETQ. V was cut by 1 base and J by 4 bases, with 11 bases left in between. Whole-study findings and limits: Unknown CMV status may confound age-related changes in expanded clones.

These data were also filed under a second study, of T cells of mothers and their children.

The chain uses TRBV5-1 and TRBJ2-5; TRBD2 might be the D (5 bases). Sequenced input: blood. This clonotype originated in a boy aged 5-17 years in good health. Written as DNA, the CDR3 is TGCGCCAGCAGCTTGCGGGGAGAAGGAGAGACCCAGTACTTC. Translation: CASSLRGEGETQYF.